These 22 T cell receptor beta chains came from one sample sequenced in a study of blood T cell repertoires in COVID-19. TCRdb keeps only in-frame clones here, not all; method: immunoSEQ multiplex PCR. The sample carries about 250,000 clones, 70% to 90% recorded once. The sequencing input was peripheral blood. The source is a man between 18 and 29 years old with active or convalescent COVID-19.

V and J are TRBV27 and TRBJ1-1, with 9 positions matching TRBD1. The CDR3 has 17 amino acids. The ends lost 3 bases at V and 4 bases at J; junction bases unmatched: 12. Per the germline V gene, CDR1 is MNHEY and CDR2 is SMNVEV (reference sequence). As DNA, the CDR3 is TGTGCCAGCAGTTTCGAAGCCCCGGGACAGGGCTTCACTGAAGCTTTCTTT. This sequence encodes CASSFEAPGQGFTEAFF.

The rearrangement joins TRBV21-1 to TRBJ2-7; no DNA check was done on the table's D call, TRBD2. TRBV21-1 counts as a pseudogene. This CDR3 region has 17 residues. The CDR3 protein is CASSKNPGLAAPYEQYF. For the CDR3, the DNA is TGTGCCAGCAGCAAGAACCCGGGACTAGCGGCCCCTTACGAGCAGTACTTC.

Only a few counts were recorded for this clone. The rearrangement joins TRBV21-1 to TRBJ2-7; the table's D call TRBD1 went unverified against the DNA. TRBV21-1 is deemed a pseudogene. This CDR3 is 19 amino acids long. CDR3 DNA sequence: TGTGCCAGCAGCAAGGGAGGAAGGGACAGACATACCTTTTACTACGAGCAGTACTTC. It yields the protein CASSKGGRDRHTFYYEQYF.

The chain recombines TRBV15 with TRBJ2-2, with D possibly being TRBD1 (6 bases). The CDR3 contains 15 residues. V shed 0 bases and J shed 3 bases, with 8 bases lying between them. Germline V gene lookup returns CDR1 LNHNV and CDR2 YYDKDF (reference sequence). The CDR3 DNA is TGTGCCACCAGCAGAGAAACAGGGCACACCGGGGAGCTGTTTTTT. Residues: CATSRETGHTGELFF.

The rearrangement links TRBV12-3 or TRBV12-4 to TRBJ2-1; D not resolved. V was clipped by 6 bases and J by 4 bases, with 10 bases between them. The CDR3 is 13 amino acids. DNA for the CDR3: TGTGCCAGCAGCCCCAGAGGTTACAATGAGCAGTTCTTC. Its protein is CASSPRGYNEQFF.

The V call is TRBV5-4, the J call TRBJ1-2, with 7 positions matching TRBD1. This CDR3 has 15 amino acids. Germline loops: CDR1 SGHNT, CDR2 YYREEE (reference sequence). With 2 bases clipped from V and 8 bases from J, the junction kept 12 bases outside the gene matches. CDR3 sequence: CASSLGEGALFGYTF. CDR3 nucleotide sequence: TGTGCCAGCAGCTTAGGTGAGGGGGCTTTATTCGGCTACACCTTC.

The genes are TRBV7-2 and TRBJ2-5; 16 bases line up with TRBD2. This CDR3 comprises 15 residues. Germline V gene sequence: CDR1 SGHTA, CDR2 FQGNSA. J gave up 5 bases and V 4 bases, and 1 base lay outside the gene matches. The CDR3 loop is CASSWGLAGGETQYF. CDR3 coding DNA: TGTGCCAGCAGCTGGGGACTAGCGGGGGGGGAGACCCAGTACTTC.

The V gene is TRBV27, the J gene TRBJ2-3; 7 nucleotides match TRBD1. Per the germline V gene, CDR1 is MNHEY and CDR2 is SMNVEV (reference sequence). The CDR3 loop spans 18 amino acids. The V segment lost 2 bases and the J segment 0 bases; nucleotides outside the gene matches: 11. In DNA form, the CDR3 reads TGTGCCAGCAGTTTAGATCCACCTGGGACAGTAAGCACAGATACGCAGTATTTT. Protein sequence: CASSLDPPGTVSTDTQYF.

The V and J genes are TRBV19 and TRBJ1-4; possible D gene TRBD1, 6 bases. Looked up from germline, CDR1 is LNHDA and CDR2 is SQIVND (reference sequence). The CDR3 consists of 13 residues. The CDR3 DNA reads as TGTGCATTAAGGGCAGGGGCTAATGAAAAACTGTTTTTT. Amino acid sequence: CALRAGANEKLFF.

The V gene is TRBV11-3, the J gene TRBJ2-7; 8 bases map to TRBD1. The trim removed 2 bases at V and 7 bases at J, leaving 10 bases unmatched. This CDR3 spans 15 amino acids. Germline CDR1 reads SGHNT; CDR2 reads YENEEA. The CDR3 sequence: CASSLRQGADGEQYF. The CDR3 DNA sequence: TGTGCCAGCAGCTTACGGCAGGGGGCGGATGGAGAGCAGTACTTC. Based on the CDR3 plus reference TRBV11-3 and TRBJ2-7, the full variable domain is EAGVVQSPRYKIIEKKQPVAFWCNPISGHNTLYWYLQNLGQGPELLIRYENEEAVDDSQLPKDRFSAERLKGVDSTLKIQPAELGDSAVYLCASSLRQGADGEQYFGPGTRLTVT.

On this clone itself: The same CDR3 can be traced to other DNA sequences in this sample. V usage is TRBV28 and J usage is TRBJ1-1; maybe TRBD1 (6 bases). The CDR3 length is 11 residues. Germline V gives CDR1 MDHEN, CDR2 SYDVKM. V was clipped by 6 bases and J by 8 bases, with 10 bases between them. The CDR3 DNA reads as TGTGCCAGCAGAAGAGGGACAGAAGCTTTCTTT. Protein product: CASRRGTEAFF.

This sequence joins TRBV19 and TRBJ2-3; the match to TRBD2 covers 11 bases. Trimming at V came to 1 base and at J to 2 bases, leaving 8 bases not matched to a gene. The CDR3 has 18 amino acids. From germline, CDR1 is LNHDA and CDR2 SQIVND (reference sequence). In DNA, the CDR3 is TGTGCCAGTAGTATAGGACTAGCGGGGAGATCTAACACAGATACGCAGTATTTT. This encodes CASSIGLAGRSNTDTQYF.

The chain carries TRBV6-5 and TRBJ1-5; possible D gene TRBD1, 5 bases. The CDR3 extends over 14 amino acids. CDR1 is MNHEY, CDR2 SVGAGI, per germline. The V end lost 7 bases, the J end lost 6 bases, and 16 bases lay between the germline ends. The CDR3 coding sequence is TGTGCCAGCATCCAGGGCAGGGAGGGTCAGCCCCAGCATTTT. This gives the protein CASIQGREGQPQHF.

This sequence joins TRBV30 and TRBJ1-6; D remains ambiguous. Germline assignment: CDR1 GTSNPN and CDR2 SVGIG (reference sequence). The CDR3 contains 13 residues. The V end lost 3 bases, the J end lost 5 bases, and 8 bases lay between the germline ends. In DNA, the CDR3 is TGTGCCTGGAGCTTAGGAGATAATTCACCCCTCCACTTT. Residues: CAWSLGDNSPLHF.

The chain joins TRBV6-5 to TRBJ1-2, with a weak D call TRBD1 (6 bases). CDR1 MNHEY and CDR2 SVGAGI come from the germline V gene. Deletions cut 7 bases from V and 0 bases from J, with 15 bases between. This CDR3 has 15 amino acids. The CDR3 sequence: CASTRQASTNYGYTF. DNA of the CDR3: TGTGCCAGCACTCGACAGGCCTCAACTAACTATGGCTACACCTTC.

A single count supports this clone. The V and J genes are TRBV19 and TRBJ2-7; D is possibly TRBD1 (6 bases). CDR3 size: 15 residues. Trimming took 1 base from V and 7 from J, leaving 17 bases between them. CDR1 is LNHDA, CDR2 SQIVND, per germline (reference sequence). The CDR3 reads CASSIGSIGQREQYF. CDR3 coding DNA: TGTGCCAGTAGTATAGGTTCGATAGGACAGAGGGAGCAGTACTTC. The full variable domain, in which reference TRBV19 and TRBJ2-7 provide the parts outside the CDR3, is DGGITQSPKYLFRKEGQNVTLSCEQNLNHDAMYWYRQDPGQGLRLIYYSQIVNDFQKGDIAEGYSVSREKKESFPLTVTSAQKNPTAFYLCASSIGSIGQREQYFGPGTRLTVT.

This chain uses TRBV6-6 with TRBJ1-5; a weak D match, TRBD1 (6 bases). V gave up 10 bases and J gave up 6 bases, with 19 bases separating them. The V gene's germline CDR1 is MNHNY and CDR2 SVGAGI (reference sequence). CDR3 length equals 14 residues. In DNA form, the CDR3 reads TGTGCCATCTCCCTGGCAGTAGGGGGTCAGCCCCAGCATTTT. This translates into CAISLAVGGQPQHF.

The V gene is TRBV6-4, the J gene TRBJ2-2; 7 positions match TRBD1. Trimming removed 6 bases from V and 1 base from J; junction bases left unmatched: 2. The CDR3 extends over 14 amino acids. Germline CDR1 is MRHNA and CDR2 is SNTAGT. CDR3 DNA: TGTGCCAGCAGCCGACAGGGGAACACCGGGGAGCTGTTTTTT. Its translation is CASSRQGNTGELFF.

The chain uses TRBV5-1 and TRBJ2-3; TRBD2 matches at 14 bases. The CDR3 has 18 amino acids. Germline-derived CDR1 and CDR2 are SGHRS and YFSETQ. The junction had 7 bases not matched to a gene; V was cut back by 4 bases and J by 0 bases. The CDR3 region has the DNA TGCGCCAGCAGCCAGACTAGCGGGGGGGCTCTCAGCACAGATACGCAGTATTTT. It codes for CASSQTSGGALSTDTQYF. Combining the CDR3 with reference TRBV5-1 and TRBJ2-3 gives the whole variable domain KAGVTQTPRYLIKTRGQQVTLSCSPISGHRSVSWYQQTPGQGLQFLFEYFSETQRNKGNFPGRFSGRQFSNSRSEMNVSTLELGDSALYLCASSQTSGGALSTDTQYFGPGTRLTVL.

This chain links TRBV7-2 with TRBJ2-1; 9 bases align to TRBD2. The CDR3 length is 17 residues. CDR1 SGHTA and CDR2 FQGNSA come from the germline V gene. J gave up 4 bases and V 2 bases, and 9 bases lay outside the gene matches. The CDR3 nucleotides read TGTGCCAGCAGCTTACTCTCTAGCGGGGTTTTATACAATGAGCAGTTCTTC. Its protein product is CASSLLSSGVLYNEQFF.

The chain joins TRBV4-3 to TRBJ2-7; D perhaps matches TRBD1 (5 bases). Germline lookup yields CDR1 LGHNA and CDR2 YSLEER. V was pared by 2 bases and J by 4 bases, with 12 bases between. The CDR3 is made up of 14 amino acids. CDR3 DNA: TGCGCCAGCAGCCAACTAACAGGAACTTACGAGCAGTACTTC. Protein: CASSQLTGTYEQYF.

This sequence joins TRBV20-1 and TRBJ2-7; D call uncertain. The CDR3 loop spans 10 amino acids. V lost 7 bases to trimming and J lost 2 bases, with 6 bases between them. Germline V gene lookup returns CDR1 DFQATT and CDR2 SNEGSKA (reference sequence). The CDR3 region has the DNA TGCAGTGGGAGAACCTACGAGCAGTACTTC. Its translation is CSGRTYEQYF.